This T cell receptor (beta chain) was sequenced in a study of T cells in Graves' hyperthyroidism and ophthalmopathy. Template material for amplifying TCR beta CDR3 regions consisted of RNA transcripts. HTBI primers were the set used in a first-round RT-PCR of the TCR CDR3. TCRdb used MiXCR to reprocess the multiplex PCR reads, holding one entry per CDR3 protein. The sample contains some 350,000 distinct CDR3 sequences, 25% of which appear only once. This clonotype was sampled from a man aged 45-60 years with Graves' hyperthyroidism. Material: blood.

CDR3 loop: CASSLIRQGAKLFF. For the CDR3, the DNA is TGTGCCAGCAGTTTAATTCGACAGGGGGCTAAACTGTTTTTT. The chain is built from TRBV28 and TRBJ1-4, with 10 bases identical to TRBD1. The CDR3 loop spans 14 amino acids. CDR1 and CDR2 from the germline V gene are MDHEN and SYDVKM. V shed 2 bases, J shed 11 bases, and the junction held 5 bases outside the gene matches.